This T cell receptor (beta chain) was sequenced in a study of T cells in Graves' hyperthyroidism and ophthalmopathy. Whole-study context: Any treatment followed the collection of peripheral blood at initial diagnosis. Study-level results: Ophthalmopathy got predicted by the model a median about 6.7 months before its onset.

With 4 bases removed from V and 2 bases from J, the gap between germline ends came to 15 bases. This CDR3 comprises 15 residues. The germline V gene encodes CDR1 LNHDA and CDR2 SQIVND (reference sequence). Using around 10 ml of fresh peripheral blood, PBMCs were prepared. RNA transcripts served as the template for amplifying TCR beta CDR3 regions. TCR CDR3 regions were first amplified by RT-PCR with HTBI primers. From the multiplex PCR reads, TCRdb called clonotypes with MiXCR, one entry per CDR3 protein. Among some 500,000 distinct CDR3 sequences, 24% were seen once, and the ten largest hold about 11%. As regards this clonotype: What it binds is not known.

This TCR derives from a woman younger than 45 with Graves' ophthalmopathy. The specimen was blood. This chain joins TRBV19 and TRBJ2-7; TRBD2 is a possible D gene (6 bases). The CDR3 sequence: CASSRGGNPTYEQYF. The DNA of the CDR3 is TGTGCCAGTAGTAGGGGAGGTAATCCTACCTACGAGCAGTACTTC.